A selection of T cell receptor beta chains follows, all from one sample in a study of spatial heterogeneity in lung cancer. TCRdb fed the 5' RACE reads into MiXCR, producing one record per CDR3 protein. The data hold more than 20,000 distinct CDR3 sequences, with about 4.5% observed a single time. Sequencing used PBMCs, obtained at surgery. The receptors originated from a male donor with early-stage non-small cell lung cancer. Each CDR3 is given with its conserved first and last residue. D genes are given only for firm matches. A clone size is listed for some rows: how often the clone was seen (once, few, many), or a class if it is expanded.

D	size	V	J	DNA	CDR3
.	many	TRBV6-6	TRBJ2-7	TGTGCCAGCAGTTGGGCCAGACAGGAATCCGAGCAGTACTTC	CASSWARQESEQYF
TRBD1	many	TRBV12-3/TRBV12-4	TRBJ2-7	TGTGCCAGCAGTTTATTGGGACAGGGTCCCAGCTCCTACGAGCAGTACTTC	CASSLLGQGPSSYEQYF
.	medium-sized	TRBV9	TRBJ2-7	TGTGCCAGCAGCGCCGGCGGCCACTACGAGCAGTACTTC	CASSAGGHYEQYF
.	many	TRBV5-1	TRBJ1-5	TGCGCCAGCAGCTTGGTGCCCGGAGGGGAACTCTCCAATCAGCCCCAGCATTTT	CASSLVPGGELSNQPQHF
.	many	TRBV28	TRBJ2-7	TGTGCCAGCAGTTTATCCAGCGGAGGGGGGTACGAGCAGTACTTC	CASSLSSGGGYEQYF
.	medium-sized	TRBV18	TRBJ2-5	TGTGCCAGCTCACCCGAAGAGACCCAGTACTTC	CASSPEETQYF
TRBD2	few	TRBV12-3/TRBV12-4	TRBJ2-3	TGTGCCAGCATCGGACTAGCGGATAGCACAGATACGCAGTATTTT	CASIGLADSTDTQYF
.	many	TRBV9	TRBJ1-2	TGTGCCAGCACCCTACAAGTAAACTATGGCTACACCTTC	CASTLQVNYGYTF
.	many	TRBV6-6	TRBJ2-5	TGTGCCAGCACTCCTGGCGGGCCCCAAGAGACCCAGTACTTC	CASTPGGPQETQYF
.	many	TRBV11-2	TRBJ2-7	TGTGCCAGCAGCCCGCTCACAGAGCAGTACTTC	CASSPLTEQYF
TRBD2	many	TRBV9	TRBJ2-6	TGTGCCAGCAGCCCTCGGACTAGCGGGGTCTCTGGGGCCAACGTCCTGACTTTC	CASSPRTSGVSGANVLTF
.	many	TRBV5-1	TRBJ1-2	TGCGCCAGCAGTAAACAGCCTGACTATGGCTACACCTTC	CASSKQPDYGYTF
.	many	TRBV7-2	TRBJ2-5	TGTGCCAGCAGCTCCGCCGGGCAGGGGGGAGAGACCCAGTACTTC	CASSSAGQGGETQYF
TRBD1	many	TRBV30	TRBJ2-2	TGTGCCTGGAGTGTAGTAGACAGGGATGCCGGGGAGCTGTTTTTT	CAWSVVDRDAGELFF
.	.	TRBV3-1	TRBJ1-1	TGTGCCAGCAGCCAAGATCGGGTCACTGAAGCTTTCTTT	CASSQDRVTEAFF
TRBD1	many	TRBV7-2	TRBJ1-2	TGTGCCAGCAGCCAGGGGGGCCTTCATGGCTACACCTTC	CASSQGGLHGYTF
TRBD1	many	TRBV6-6	TRBJ1-1	TGTGCCAGCAGTTACTCCCCAGGGGGAGAAACTGAAGCTTTCTTT	CASSYSPGGETEAFF
TRBD1	many	TRBV2	TRBJ1-6	TGTGCCAGCAGGGAAAGGACAGGGGACCCACCCCTCCACTTT	CASRERTGDPPLHF
.	many	TRBV20-1	TRBJ2-5	TGCAGTGCTAGCCCCAGGACAGCTGTAAGAGAGACCCAGTACTTC	CSASPRTAVRETQYF
.	many	TRBV6-6	TRBJ2-7	TGTGCCAGCAGTGCCTCCTACGAGCAGTACTTC	CASSASYEQYF
TRBD2	many	TRBV5-5	TRBJ2-5	TGTGCCAGCAGCCTCGGACTAGCGGGAGTGAGGGAGACCCAGTACTTC	CASSLGLAGVRETQYF
.	.	TRBV6-5	TRBJ2-1	TGTGCCAGCAGTTACTCAACCGGGGGCTACAATGAGCAGTTCTTC	CASSYSTGGYNEQFF
TRBD1	many	TRBV29-1	TRBJ1-2	TGCAGCGTCAAACAGGGGAGGTATGGCTACACCTTC	CSVKQGRYGYTF
.	many	TRBV29-1	TRBJ2-7	TGCAGCGTCGATACGGGACGCCGCCCCTACGAGCAGTACTTC	CSVDTGRRPYEQYF
.	many	TRBV19	TRBJ2-7	TGTGCCAGTTCGATCGCCAATAACCCTGGGGGGAACGAGCAGTACTTC	CASSIANNPGGNEQYF
TRBD1	many	TRBV23-1	TRBJ2-1	TGCGCCAGCAGTCAAAAAGGACGGGACAGGGGGCTGAATGAGCAGTTCTTC	CASSQKGRDRGLNEQFF
.	many	TRBV7-9	TRBJ2-7	TGTGCCAGCAGCTTATTTCGCGGACCTGGAGACTACGAGCAGTACTTC	CASSLFRGPGDYEQYF
TRBD1	many	TRBV9	TRBJ2-5	TGTGCCAGCAGTACCCTGACAGGGATGCTAGAGACCCAGTACTTC	CASSTLTGMLETQYF